The 28 T cell receptor beta chains given below trace back to one sample, sequenced in a study of beta chain features in type 1 diabetes. General study points: Type 1 diabetes patients showed a moderate but significant shortening of TCRB CDR3s in all four CD4+ subsets.

No antigen has been assigned to these receptors. cDNA synthesis used the whole RNA isolate, giving expressed TCRB sequences. Repertoires were generated with immunoSEQ multiplex PCR, while TCRdb's copy carries only in-frame clones and drops some. The table lists about 340,000 clones, around 9.7% of them singletons, with about 1% in the top ten. Sequencing was performed on central memory CD4+ T cells from blood. These receptors all come from a man aged 30 to 39 with type 1 diabetes.

This clone showed up just a few times. The chain joins TRBV29-1 to TRBJ2-1, with 10 bases matching TRBD2. CDR1 and CDR2 from the germline V gene are SQVTM and ANQGSEA. This CDR3 is built from 15 residues. V shed 1 base and J 5 bases; nucleotides not matched to a gene: 5. CDR3 nucleotides: TGCAGCGTTGAAGCCGATAGCGGGGGGCACAATGAGCAGTTCTTC. This encodes CSVEADSGGHNEQFF.

In this sample, this clone turned up a few times. This chain uses TRBV5-4 with TRBJ2-5; D may be TRBD1 or TRBD2 (5 bases each). Germline values: CDR1 SGHNT, CDR2 YYREEE (reference sequence). Trimming stripped 0 bases from V and 5 bases from J, with 23 bases between. This CDR3 has 18 residues. CDR3: CASSLAGTGPMSMETQYF. The CDR3 DNA is TGTGCCAGCAGCTTGGCCGGCACGGGACCCATGAGCATGGAGACCCAGTACTTC.

The rearrangement joins TRBV6-1 to TRBJ2-3, with TRBD2 matching 9 bases. Germline CDR1 is MNHNS and CDR2 is SASEGT. The CDR3 sequence is 17 residues long. V gave up 3 bases and J gave up 3 bases; unmatched junction bases: 10. The CDR3 region is CASSDPAWSGGTDTQYF. CDR3 in DNA: TGTGCCAGCAGTGACCCCGCTTGGAGCGGGGGGACAGATACGCAGTATTTT.

This clone was counted a few times. V and J are TRBV30 and TRBJ2-5; D possibly matches TRBD1 or TRBD2 (5 bases each). Germline assignment: CDR1 GTSNPN and CDR2 SVGIG (reference sequence). Trimming removed 0 bases at V and 4 bases at J, with 15 bases between. The CDR3 covers 15 residues. The CDR3 DNA follows: TGTGCCTGGAGTGTACGGGTTCTGAGGGGAGAGACCCAGTACTTC. This translates into CAWSVRVLRGETQYF.

The V and J genes are TRBV30 and TRBJ1-2; the D gene is possibly TRBD1 (5 bases). The CDR3 contains 16 residues. The germline V gene has CDR1 GTSNPN and CDR2 SVGIG (reference sequence). Deletions cut 2 bases from V and 0 bases from J, with 16 bases between. Written as DNA, the CDR3 is TGTGCCTGGAGTCCACGTCAGGGAAGGGCTAACTATGGCTACACCTTC. This codes for CAWSPRQGRANYGYTF.

The V and J genes are TRBV7-8 and TRBJ2-3; D possibly uses TRBD1 or TRBD2 (6 bases each). Germline V gene sequence: CDR1 SGHVS, CDR2 FQNEAQ. V was cut by 1 base and J by 6 bases, with 17 bases left in between. The CDR3 runs 16 residues. The CDR3 DNA is TGTGCCAGCAGCTTAGAGGGGGACGGCGGGGAGGATACGCAGTATTTT. Its protein is CASSLEGDGGEDTQYF.

This clone was found a few times. The chain links TRBV18 to TRBJ1-4; the D gene is possibly TRBD1 (6 bases). V was clipped by 2 bases and J by 8 bases, with 12 bases between them. This CDR3 region has 14 residues. CDR1 is KGHSH and CDR2 is LQKENI in the germline V gene. The CDR3 sequence is CASSPRGVGEKLFF. CDR3 nucleotides: TGTGCCAGCTCACCAAGGGGGGTCGGAGAAAAACTGTTTTTT.

This clone turned up a few times. The V call is TRBV29-1, the J call TRBJ2-7; D gene uncertain. Germline values: CDR1 SQVTM, CDR2 ANQGSEA. Trimming removed 2 bases at V and 12 bases at J, with 20 bases between. CDR3 length equals 13 residues. In nucleotides, the CDR3 is TGCAGCGTTGAAACTTTTGGGGTCACAAAACGGTACTTC. Protein: CSVETFGVTKRYF.

This clone was found a few times. CDR3 amino acids: CASSQAGTGVRYEQFF. CDR3 DNA sequence: TGTGCCAGCAGCCAGGCCGGGACAGGGGTGAGGTATGAGCAGTTCTTC. V gene TRBV27 combines with J gene TRBJ2-1, with 10 bases lining up with TRBD1. V shed 6 bases, J shed 8 bases, and the junction held 13 bases outside the gene matches. CDR1 is MNHEY and CDR2 is SMNVEV in the germline V gene (reference sequence). The CDR3 spans 16 residues.

With regard to this clone: Other DNA sequences in the sample encode the same CDR3. The CDR3 DNA sequence: TGTGCCAGCAGTTTAAGGGCCTACGAGCAGTACTTC. Amino acids: CASSLRAYEQYF. The V gene is TRBV28, the J gene TRBJ2-7; D gene unclear. V lost 2 bases and J lost 2, with 4 bases in between. The CDR3 runs 12 residues. Germline CDR1 reads MDHEN; CDR2 reads SYDVKM.

This clone was counted between two and nine times. The genes are TRBV7-9 and TRBJ2-2; tentatively, D is TRBD2 (5 bases). Deletions cut 3 bases from V and 6 bases from J, with 8 bases between. CDR1 SEHNR and CDR2 FQNEAQ come from the germline V gene (reference sequence). The CDR3 totals 13 residues. Here the CDR3 reads CASSFEGAGELFF. CDR3 nucleotide sequence: TGTGCCAGCAGCTTCGAGGGCGCCGGGGAGCTGTTTTTT.

CDR3 protein: CSVSDFNTEAFF. In DNA form, the CDR3 reads TGCAGCGTCTCGGACTTTAACACTGAAGCTTTCTTT. The V call is TRBV29-1, the J call TRBJ1-1; D gene ambiguous. Germline assignment: CDR1 SQVTM and CDR2 ANQGSEA. The length of the CDR3 is 12 residues. Trimming stripped 6 bases from V and 2 bases from J, with 10 bases between.

A few counts support this clone. The genes are TRBV6-1 and TRBJ2-1; no firm D call. The CDR3 spans 12 residues. Looked up from germline, CDR1 is MNHNS and CDR2 is SASEGT. V shed 5 bases and J shed 6 bases, with 8 bases lying between them. The CDR3 DNA follows: TGTGCCAGCAGTTATGCGACCAATGAGCAGTTCTTC. Protein sequence: CASSYATNEQFF.

Only a few counts were recorded for this clone. This chain joins TRBV5-1 and TRBJ1-5; no reliable D call. The germline gives CDR1 SGHRS, CDR2 YFSETQ. This CDR3 has 13 residues. V was cut by 0 bases and J by 7 bases, with 8 bases left in between. The CDR3 here is CASSLGSGQPQHF. The DNA for the CDR3 is TGCGCCAGCAGCTTGGGGTCCGGACAGCCCCAGCATTTT.

The CDR3 reads CASSEAGGPRGGYTF. CDR3 coding DNA: TGTGCCAGCAGTGAAGCGGGCGGGCCCCGGGGTGGCTACACCTTC. J is TRBJ1-2 and V is TRBV2; D is uncertain. V was clipped by 0 bases and J by 7 bases, with 15 bases between them. Germline V gene lookup returns CDR1 SNHLY and CDR2 FYNNEI. The CDR3 runs to 15 residues.

The gene calls are TRBV7-2 and TRBJ1-1; D ambiguous. Trimming pared 1 base from V and 1 base from J, leaving 4 bases between. Germline CDR1 and CDR2: SGHTA and FQGNSA. The CDR3 length is 13 residues. The CDR3 DNA sequence: TGTGCCAGCAGCTTAGAAGGGAACACTGAAGCTTTCTTT. This gives the protein CASSLEGNTEAFF.

The rearrangement links TRBV30 to TRBJ2-5; a weak D match, TRBD1 (5 bases). This CDR3 spans 10 amino acids. With 8 bases removed from V and 10 bases from J, the gap between germline ends came to 14 bases. CDR1 and CDR2 from the germline V gene are GTSNPN and SVGIG (reference sequence). In nucleotides, the CDR3 is TGTGCCCTGAGTCTAGGGGACCAGTACTTC. It is translated as CALSLGDQYF.

This clone was recorded many times. This sequence joins TRBV28 and TRBJ1-1, with D hard to call. Germline assignment: CDR1 MDHEN and CDR2 SYDVKM. The CDR3 loop spans 12 amino acids. The V and J ends lost 4 bases and 9 bases respectively, with 12 bases between them. CDR3 sequence (DNA): TGTGCCAGCAGTTATGCCCGGGAGAAAGCTTTCTTT. Its translation: CASSYAREKAFF.

CDR3 sequence reads: CASSARALQETQYF. For the CDR3, the DNA is TGTGCCAGCAGCGCCCGGGCTCTCCAAGAGACCCAGTACTTC. The chain is built from TRBV9 and TRBJ2-5, with D unresolved. Germline V CDR1 and CDR2: SGDLS, YYNGEE. CDR3 size: 14 residues. V was trimmed by 3 bases and J by 1 base, leaving 10 bases between them.

This chain links TRBV29-1 with TRBJ2-2; D remains unclear. In germline, CDR1 is SQVTM, CDR2 ANQGSEA. The CDR3 has 13 amino acids. Trimming took off 3 bases at V and 1 base at J, with 6 bases between the two ends. The CDR3 DNA is TGCAGCGTTGACGGTGGGAACACCGGGGAGCTGTTTTTT. The encoded protein is CSVDGGNTGELFF.

A few counts support this clone. The chain carries TRBV28 and TRBJ2-7; 11 bases fit TRBD2. Germline CDR1 reads MDHEN; CDR2 reads SYDVKM. This CDR3 has 14 amino acids. Unmatched junction bases numbered 2, after V lost 5 bases and J lost 2 bases. For the CDR3, the DNA is TGTGCCAGCAGTCGACTAGCGGGGACCTACGAGCAGTACTTC. This sequence encodes CASSRLAGTYEQYF.

This clone appeared a few times. The chain carries TRBV2 and TRBJ2-2; the match to TRBD1 covers 10 bases. There are 17 residues in the CDR3. The junction had 11 bases not matched to a gene; V was cut back by 9 bases and J by 1 base. Germline V gene lookup returns CDR1 SNHLY and CDR2 FYNNEI. The CDR3 loop is CASQGTGEWVNTGELFF. The CDR3 nucleotides are TGTGCCAGTCAGGGGACAGGGGAATGGGTGAACACCGGGGAGCTGTTTTTT.

Ten or more counts support this clone. V usage is TRBV5-1 and J usage is TRBJ1-1; D unresolved. Germline V CDR1 and CDR2: SGHRS, YFSETQ. The CDR3 consists of 11 residues. Trimming removed 0 bases at V and 8 bases at J, with 5 bases between. Here the CDR3 DNA reads TGCGCCAGCAGCTTGGTGGGCGAAGCTTTCTTT. This encodes CASSLVGEAFF. Looking up the rest from reference TRBV5-1 and TRBJ1-1 gives the full variable domain: KAGVTQTPRYLIKTRGQQVTLSCSPISGHRSVSWYQQTPGQGLQFLFEYFSETQRNKGNFPGRFSGRQFSNSRSEMNVSTLELGDSALYLCASSLVGEAFFGQGTRLTVV.

The chain links TRBV4-3 to TRBJ1-5; D is possibly TRBD1 (6 bases). The length of the CDR3 is 15 residues. V shed 0 bases and J shed 7 bases, with 13 bases lying between them. The germline V gene has CDR1 LGHNA and CDR2 YSLEER. DNA of the CDR3: TGCGCCAGCAGCCAAGAGGTACAGGGTGCCCAGCCCCAGCATTTT. Protein sequence: CASSQEVQGAQPQHF.

This rearrangement joins TRBV2 to TRBJ2-5, with D perhaps TRBD1 (6 bases). The V gene's germline CDR1 is SNHLY and CDR2 FYNNEI. The CDR3 loop spans 16 amino acids. V lost 6 bases and J 1 base, leaving 18 bases between the germline ends. CDR3 region: CASSPRQAPAQETQYF. The CDR3 coding sequence is TGTGCCAGCAGCCCTAGACAGGCGCCCGCCCAAGAGACCCAGTACTTC.

This clone has a count of ten or more. The J gene is TRBJ2-7, the V gene TRBV7-9, with a weak D call TRBD1 (6 bases). V was clipped by 5 bases and J by 7 bases, with 12 bases between them. Per germline, CDR1 SEHNR and CDR2 FQNEAQ (reference sequence). This CDR3 contains 12 residues. The CDR3 loop reads CASSQGTGEQYF. The CDR3 DNA follows: TGTGCCAGCAGCCAGGGGACCGGTGAGCAGTACTTC. The variable domain in full, completed from reference TRBV7-9 and TRBJ2-7, reads DTGVSQNPRHKITKRGQNVTFRCDPISEHNRLYWYRQTLGQGPEFLTYFQNEAQLEKSRLLSDRFSAERPKGSFSTLEIQRTEQGDSAMYLCASSQGTGEQYFGPGTRLTVT.

This clone was observed a handful of times. The V gene is TRBV15, the J gene TRBJ2-4; either TRBD1 or TRBD2 may supply D (6 bases each). This CDR3 region has 22 residues. V lost 5 bases and J lost 0, with 32 bases in between. CDR1 LNHNV and CDR2 YYDKDF come from the germline V gene (reference sequence). As DNA, the CDR3 is TGTGCCACCAGCGCCACAGGAGGGGGGCTCTCCGTTGGGCCCCTAGCCAAAAACATTCAGTACTTC. Encoded protein: CATSATGGGLSVGPLAKNIQYF.

This clone appeared a few times. The chain links TRBV11-2 to TRBJ1-1; 7 bases fit TRBD1. Germline values: CDR1 SGHAT, CDR2 FQNNGV. Trimming removed 2 bases from V and 6 bases from J; junction bases left unmatched: 6. The CDR3 totals 14 residues. CDR3 DNA: TGTGCCAGCAGCTTACAGGGGGGTTCCCCTGAAGCTTTCTTT. Residues: CASSLQGGSPEAFF.